This T cell receptor (beta chain) was found in a study of CD8 T cells in ankylosing spondylitis. As to this clonotype: Its antigen is still unknown.

Trimming removed 7 bases at V and 5 bases at J, with 21 bases between. There are 16 residues in the CDR3. Germline V CDR1 and CDR2: SNHLY, FYNNEI. Regarding the study as a whole: Blood from ankylosing spondylitis patients appeared to carry a characteristic eight-variant TCR beta motif. Earlier studies detected some motif variants in reactive arthritis synovial fluid and blood.

TCRdb itself ran the 5' RACE reads through MiXCR, one entry per CDR3 protein. The repertoire consists of 470,000 or so distinct CDR3 sequences, with 25% to 30% occurring once and the leading ten covering 0.89%. The rearrangement uses TRBV2 and TRBJ2-1, with D perhaps matching TRBD2 (6 bases). Material: blood, either unsorted or a sorted T cell fraction (not recorded which). The receptor was derived from a male donor with ankylosing spondylitis. CDR3 nucleotide sequence: TGTGCCAGCATATACTCCCCGGGACTTGGGAACAATGAGCAGTTCTTC. Translating gives CASIYSPGLGNNEQFF.